This T cell receptor beta chain was documented in a study of cytomegalovirus exposure and HLA in healthy donors. Study-level points and caveats: A prior analysis recorded that most TCR beta V segments were productive about 87% or about 30% of the time. The authors later found most CMV-associated TCR beta chains appeared HLA-restricted.

The study ran its PCR with 60 Vbeta and 13 Jbeta primers. Sequencing was performed with immunoSEQ multiplex PCR; in TCRdb, only in-frame clones are kept and a portion is missing. The sample consists of 150,000 to 200,000 clones, about two thirds of them appearing once. On this clone itself: Its cognate antigen is unknown.

Each donor's status was that of a healthy bone marrow donor. Trimming took off 6 bases at V and 4 bases at J, with 16 bases between the two ends. CDR3 length equals 15 residues. Germline values: CDR1 SQVTM, CDR2 ANQGSEA. This rearrangement joins TRBV29-1 to TRBJ2-6; TRBD2 might be the D (7 bases). Sequencing used PBMCs. This clonotype was sampled from a woman aged 18-29 years in good health and CMV-seropositive. CDR3 DNA: TGCAGCGTCCGTGGGGGGGCGTACGGGGCCAACGTCCTGACTTTC. Protein product: CSVRGGAYGANVLTF.